This TCR beta chain was observed in a study of OX40 agonist ivuxolimab in advanced cancers. Overall study context: Each dose-escalation patient presented with hepatocellular carcinoma, melanoma, renal cell or head and neck cancer. The study, taken as a whole, reports: No determination was made of the antigen specificity of the expanded peripheral T cells.

V trimming: 11 bases; J trimming: 5 bases; junction bases outside the gene matches: 9. Germline CDR1 and CDR2: SNHLY and FYNNEI. CDR3 length equals 14 residues. This clone was detected a few times. What it binds is not known. Measured with immunoSEQ multiplex PCR; TCRdb has only the in-frame clones, and not every one. Of 57,000 or so clones listed, roughly nine tenths are singletons. The chain couples TRBV2 to TRBJ2-1, with 10 bases identical to TRBD1. The clonotype comes from an adult with an advanced solid tumor such as melanoma, head and neck, liver or kidney cancer. Sequences were derived from CD4+ or CD8+ T cells sorted from blood, sampled in a trial of the OX40 agonist ivuxolimab. As DNA, the CDR3 is TGTGCCGGGGGACAGGGGCTACCTAACAATGAGCAGTTCTTC. It yields the protein CAGGQGLPNNEQFF.